Below are 15 T cell receptor beta chains sequenced from a single sample in a study of PD-1 blockade in classical Hodgkin lymphoma. Using immunoSEQ multiplex PCR, the repertoire was profiled, and TCRdb retains in-frame clones only, with some absent. The sample consists of about 97,000 clones, over 70% of them appearing once. In every patient, relapse followed autologous stem cell transplantation, while exposure to brentuximab vedotin differed. The source was peripheral blood mononuclear cells (PBMCs), collected at baseline. These TCRs come from a human donor with classical Hodgkin lymphoma.

CDR3 DNA: TGCAGTGCGAGATCTCCCCACGAGCAGTACTTC. This encodes CSARSPHEQYF. This chain uses TRBV20-1 with TRBJ2-7; unclear D gene. Germline CDR1 is DFQATT and CDR2 is SNEGSKA (reference sequence). The germline V and J ends were trimmed by 6 bases and 5 bases, with 11 bases remaining between them. CDR3 length: 11 amino acids.

The rearrangement uses TRBV11-2 and TRBJ2-7; no reliable D call. Germline V gene sequence: CDR1 SGHAT, CDR2 FQNNGV. CDR3 length equals 14 residues. V gave up 8 bases and J gave up 1 base, with 15 bases separating them. DNA of the CDR3: TGTGCCAGCTCCCAGGCAGGACCGTCCTACGAGCAGTACTTC. Protein sequence: CASSQAGPSYEQYF.

The CDR3 nucleotides read TGTGCCAGCAGTCACCAGCGGGAGGGCTCCTACGAGCAGTACTTC. Translating gives CASSHQREGSYEQYF. This chain connects TRBV28 to TRBJ2-7; TRBD2 agrees at 10 bases. The J segment lost 0 bases and the V segment lost 5 bases, leaving 4 bases of the junction unmatched. The CDR3 is 15 residues long. CDR1 is MDHEN, CDR2 SYDVKM, per germline. The full variable domain, in which reference TRBV28 and TRBJ2-7 provide the parts outside the CDR3, is DVKVTQSSRYLVKRTGEKVFLECVQDMDHENMFWYRQDPGLGLRLIYFSYDVKMKEKGDIPEGYSVSREKKERFSLILESASTNQTSMYLCASSHQREGSYEQYFGPGTRLTVT.

This clone has a single count. V gene TRBV5-1 combines with J gene TRBJ2-3; D might be TRBD2 (6 bases). The CDR3 covers 15 residues. CDR1 and CDR2 (germline): SGHRS, YFSETQ. V lost 0 bases to trimming and J lost 0 bases, with 8 bases between them. The CDR3 reads CASSLVRGSTDTQYF. CDR3 sequence (DNA): TGCGCCAGCAGCTTGGTTCGGGGGAGCACAGATACGCAGTATTTT.

The rearrangement joins TRBV7-2 to TRBJ2-3; D is unresolved. Germline CDR1 SGHTA, CDR2 FQGNSA. This CDR3 has 14 residues. With 10 bases removed from V and 3 bases from J, the gap between germline ends came to 17 bases. The DNA for the CDR3 is TGTGCCACCATCGAGGACCCTCAAACAGATACGCAGTATTTT. Translating gives CATIEDPQTDTQYF.

The chain recombines TRBV7-8 with TRBJ2-7; a possible D gene is TRBD2 (5 bases). Per germline, CDR1 SGHVS and CDR2 FQNEAQ. The CDR3 totals 14 residues. Trimming took 0 bases from V and 5 from J, leaving 11 bases between them. The CDR3 bases are TGTGCCAGCAGCTTAGCGTCGGGGTACAACGAGCAGTACTTC. The encoded protein is CASSLASGYNEQYF.

The rearrangement joins TRBV19 to TRBJ2-2, with TRBD1 matching over 9 bases. From germline, CDR1 is LNHDA and CDR2 SQIVND (reference sequence). V shed 5 bases, J shed 5 bases, and the junction held 9 bases outside the gene matches. The CDR3 is 16 residues long. The CDR3 spells CASSAPGTGITGELFF. The CDR3 DNA reads TGTGCCAGTAGTGCCCCCGGGACAGGGATAACCGGGGAGCTGTTTTTT.

CDR3 coding DNA: TGTGCCAGTAACACACTCTCGGCAGGGATGAACACTGAAGCTTTCTTT. Amino acids: CASNTLSAGMNTEAFF. The chain is built from TRBV19 and TRBJ1-1; TRBD1 might be the D (5 bases). The length of the CDR3 is 16 residues. V was cut by 7 bases and J by 0 bases, with 18 bases left in between. CDR1 and CDR2 from the germline V gene are LNHDA and SQIVND (reference sequence).

The genes are TRBV30 and TRBJ1-2; the D is unclear. V shed 5 bases and J shed 8 bases, with 15 bases lying between them. CDR1 and CDR2 from the germline V gene are GTSNPN and SVGIG (reference sequence). This CDR3 spans 12 amino acids. The CDR3 DNA follows: TGTGCCTGGGCCCCCTCTTTAAGCGGCTACACCTTC. It codes for CAWAPSLSGYTF.

The J gene is TRBJ2-3, the V gene TRBV5-8; D is perhaps TRBD1 (6 bases). Deletions cut 3 bases from V and 1 base from J, with 15 bases between. The CDR3 runs 16 residues. CDR1 and CDR2 (germline): SGHTS, YDEGEE. DNA of the CDR3: TGTGCCAGCAGCTCCCCGGGTGGGGGCGGCACAGATACGCAGTATTTT. Its translation: CASSSPGGGGTDTQYF.

The chain is built from TRBV7-9 and TRBJ2-5, with no clear D. CDR3 length: 12 amino acids. V was shortened by 1 base and J by 5 bases, with 5 bases between the two germline ends. Germline CDR1 SEHNR, CDR2 FQNEAQ (reference sequence). This CDR3 reads CASSLVLETQYF. CDR3 bases: TGTGCCAGCAGCTTAGTCTTGGAGACCCAGTACTTC.

The V gene is TRBV4-1, the J gene TRBJ1-1, with D possibly TRBD1 on 5 matching bases. The CDR3 consists of 16 residues. Trimming stripped 0 bases from V and 5 bases from J, with 16 bases between. CDR1 is MGHRA, CDR2 YSYEKL, per germline. The CDR3, as DNA: TGCGCCAGCAGCCAAGAGCGGTTTATAAGGGGAACTGAAGCTTTCTTT. Residues: CASSQERFIRGTEAFF.

The chain is built from TRBV5-4 and TRBJ2-7; TRBD2 is a possible D gene (6 bases). The V and J ends lost 6 bases and 5 bases respectively, with 15 bases between them. CDR1 and CDR2 (germline): SGHNT, YYREEE (reference sequence). The CDR3 runs to 13 residues. Here the CDR3 reads CASMVRGTHEQYF. The CDR3 bases are TGTGCCAGCATGGTCCGGGGGACCCACGAGCAGTACTTC.

The chain employs TRBV29-1 and TRBJ2-5; D is undetermined. This CDR3 spans 12 amino acids. V was clipped by 0 bases and J by 3 bases, with 5 bases between them. Germline V gene sequence: CDR1 SQVTM, CDR2 ANQGSEA. In DNA, the CDR3 is TGCAGCGTTGAAGAGAAAAAAGAGACCCAGTACTTC. This codes for CSVEEKKETQYF.

This sequence joins TRBV29-1 and TRBJ2-1; 8 bases fit TRBD2. Germline assignment: CDR1 SQVTM and CDR2 ANQGSEA. The V and J ends lost 7 bases and 8 bases, in that order; junction bases with no gene match: 13. The CDR3 extends over 14 amino acids. The CDR3 region is CSAPTAGETHEQFF. Here the CDR3 DNA reads TGCAGCGCCCCGACAGCGGGAGAAACCCATGAGCAGTTCTTC.